Sequencing of this T cell receptor beta chain was carried out in a study of tumor-infiltrating lymphocytes in primary liver carcinoma. Total RNA amounting to roughly 450 ng was the source from which TCR beta cDNA was made with a constant-region primer. TCR beta libraries came from three nested multiplex PCR rounds using slightly modified ARM-PCR. With TRBV1-TRBV30 forward primers and a C-beta reverse primer, the first two PCR rounds were run for 10 cycles each. Each CDR3 protein gets one entry after TCRdb re-called the multiplex PCR reads with MiXCR. The data contain over 250,000 distinct CDR3 sequences, more than 55% of them seen just once; the ten biggest clones take up about 15%. They got blood RNA out of unsorted whole blood and also pulled out germline DNA. These patients lived with chronic HBV infection and had never been treated. This clonotype was seen once. Its target is unknown. Likely a read error: the CDR3 ends without its conserved phenylalanine or tryptophan. The DNA is omitted, as the CDR3 cannot be located on it reliably, and the CDR3 follows TCRdb's listing.

Ends included, the CDR3 has 12 residues. Study findings and constraints: Comparison of CD4+ and CD8+ repertoires was precluded by bulk unsorted samples. Tumor-adjacent and tumor-blood pairs overlapped less than tumor region pairs did.

The sample taken for sequencing was peripheral blood. The J gene is TRBJ2-7, the V gene TRBV12-3 or TRBV12-4. The clonotype was recovered from a woman in her twenties or thirties with primary liver carcinoma and hepatitis B virus infection. The CDR3 is CASSLESGSKYI.